This T cell receptor (beta chain) is drawn from a study of shared clonotypes between healthy human individuals. Some clones are missing from TCRdb's copy, which holds only in-frame ones; the method was immunoSEQ multiplex PCR. The sample lists about 1.5 million clones; nearly 99% were seen once. The CDR3 is 12 amino acids. Germline V gene sequence: CDR1 SQVTM, CDR2 ANQGSEA. Germline trimming cut 7 bases from V and 6 bases from J; bases unmatched to any gene: 5. The chain joins TRBV29-1 to TRBJ1-2, with 10 bases lining up with TRBD1. The clonotype comes from a man aged 30 to 45 in good health. The sample taken for sequencing was naive CD4+ T cells sorted from blood. Subset denoted: CD45RA+ positively selected. CDR3 protein: CSAGDRGDGYTF. CDR3 coding DNA: TGCAGCGCCGGGGACAGGGGTGATGGCTACACCTTC.